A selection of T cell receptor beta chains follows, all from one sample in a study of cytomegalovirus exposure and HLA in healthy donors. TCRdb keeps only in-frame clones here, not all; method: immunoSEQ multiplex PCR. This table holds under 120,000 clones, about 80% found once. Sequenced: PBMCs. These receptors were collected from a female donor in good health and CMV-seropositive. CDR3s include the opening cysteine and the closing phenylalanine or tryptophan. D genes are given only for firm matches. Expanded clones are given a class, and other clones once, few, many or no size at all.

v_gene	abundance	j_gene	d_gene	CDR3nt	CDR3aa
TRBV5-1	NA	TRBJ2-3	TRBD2	TGCGCCAGCAGCTTGGCGGGGGGGCAAGCAGATACGCAGTATTTT	CASSLAGGQADTQYF
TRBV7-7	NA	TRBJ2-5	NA	TGTGCTAGCAGCCGCCTTCGGGGAATTGAGGAGACCCAGTACTTC	CASSRLRGIEETQYF
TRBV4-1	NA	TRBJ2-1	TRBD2	TGCGCCAGCAGCCAATCACAGGTCGGCGGGAGAGGCAATGAGCAGTTCTTC	CASSQSQVGGRGNEQFF
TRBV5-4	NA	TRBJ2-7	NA	TGTGCCAGCCGGGGGACAGACAACTCCTACGAGCAGTACTTC	CASRGTDNSYEQYF
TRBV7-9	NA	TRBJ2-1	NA	TGTGCCAGCAGCAACAGGGAGGGGTACAATGAGCAGTTCTTC	CASSNREGYNEQFF
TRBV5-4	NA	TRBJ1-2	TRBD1	TGTGCCAGCAGACCCCCGGGACAGGGGAGAAGCTACACCTTC	CASRPPGQGRSYTF
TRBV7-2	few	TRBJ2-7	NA	TGTGCCAGCAGCAGAGCAGGGGGGCGGACCTACGAGCAGTACTTC	CASSRAGGRTYEQYF
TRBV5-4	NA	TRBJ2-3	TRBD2	TGTGCCAGCAGCTTGAGCGGGAGCGGTAAAGATACGCAGTATTTT	CASSLSGSGKDTQYF
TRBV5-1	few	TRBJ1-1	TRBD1	TGCGCCAGCAGCTTGGGCAGCAGGGGGCTCAGTAGGAGCACTGAAGCTTTCTTT	CASSLGSRGLSRSTEAFF
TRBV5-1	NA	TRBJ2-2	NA	TGCGCCAGCAGCTTGGGTCAGACGGGCACCGGGGAGCTGTTTTTT	CASSLGQTGTGELFF
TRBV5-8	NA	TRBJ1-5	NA	TGTGCCAGCAGAGCGGGGCTTAACAATCAGCCCCAGCATTTT	CASRAGLNNQPQHF
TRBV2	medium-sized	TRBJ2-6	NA	TGTGCCAGCAATACAGGCTCTGGGGCCAACGTCCTGACTTTC	CASNTGSGANVLTF
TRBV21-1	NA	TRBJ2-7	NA	TGTGCCAGCAGCAAAGTGCAGACACCGCAGTACTTC	CASSKVQTPQYF
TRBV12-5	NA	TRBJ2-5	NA	TGTGCTAGTGGTTTGGGAGCTATCAACCAAGAGACCCAGTACTTC	CASGLGAINQETQYF
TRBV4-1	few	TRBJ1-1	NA	TGCGCCAGCAGCCAACGTCAGGGGATCGCTGAAGCTTTCTTT	CASSQRQGIAEAFF
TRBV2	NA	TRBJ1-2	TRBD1	TGTGCCAGCAGTCTATCCGGGACAGGGGGGCGCGGGAGAAGTGGCTACACCTTC	CASSLSGTGGRGRSGYTF
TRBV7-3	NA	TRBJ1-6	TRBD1	TGTGCCAGCAGCTCGGGACAGGGACGCTCACCCCTCCACTTT	CASSSGQGRSPLHF
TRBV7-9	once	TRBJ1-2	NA	TGTGCCAGCAGCCTGGGGGGGGAATTGGCTGGCTACACCTTC	CASSLGGELAGYTF
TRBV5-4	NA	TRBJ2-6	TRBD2	TGTGCCAGCAGCTTGGCCGGGGTTGCTAGCGGGAGAACTGGGGCCAACGTCCTGACTTTC	CASSLAGVASGRTGANVLTF
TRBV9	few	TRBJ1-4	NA	TGTGCCAGCAGCGTAGAGGGGGTGAGGGGCGAAAAACTGTTTTTT	CASSVEGVRGEKLFF
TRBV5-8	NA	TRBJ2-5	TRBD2	TGTGCCAGCAGCTCGGAGAGCGGGGGGGCGTGGGAGACCCAGTACTTC	CASSSESGGAWETQYF
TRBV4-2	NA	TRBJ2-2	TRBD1	TGTGCCAGCAGCCATGCAGGGGGCTCCGACACCGGGGAGCTGTTTTTT	CASSHAGGSDTGELFF
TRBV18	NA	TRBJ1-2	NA	TGTGCCAGCTCACCTCGACAGTCAGAGGGCTACACCTTC	CASSPRQSEGYTF
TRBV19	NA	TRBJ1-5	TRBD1	TGTGCCAGTAGTAGGCTTGGGACAGGGTATCTCAATCAGCCCCAGCATTTT	CASSRLGTGYLNQPQHF
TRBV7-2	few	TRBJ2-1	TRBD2	TGTGCCAGCAGCTCCGGACTAGCGGGCCCAAGGGGTGAGCAGTTCTTC	CASSSGLAGPRGEQFF
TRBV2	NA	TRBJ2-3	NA	TGTGCCAGCAGTGAATCTCCAGATACGCAGTATTTT	CASSESPDTQYF
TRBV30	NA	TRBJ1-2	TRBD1	TGTGCCTGGACGACAGGGGGCAGTGGCTACACCTTC	CAWTTGGSGYTF
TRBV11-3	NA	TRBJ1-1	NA	TGTGCCAGCAGCCTTACAGTGAACACTGAAGCTTTCTTT	CASSLTVNTEAFF
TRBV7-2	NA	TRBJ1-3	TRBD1	TGTGCCAGCAGCTTAGCCTGGGACAGGGCCACTGGAAACACCATATATTTT	CASSLAWDRATGNTIYF
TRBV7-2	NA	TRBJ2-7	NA	TGTGCCAGCAGCCTCGTTGACGGGGACTACGAGCAGTACTTC	CASSLVDGDYEQYF
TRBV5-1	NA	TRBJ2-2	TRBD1	TGCGCCAGCAGCCGGACAGGGGCCCCGAACACCGGGGAGCTGTTTTTT	CASSRTGAPNTGELFF
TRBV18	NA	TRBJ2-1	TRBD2	TGTGCCAGCTCACCACGACTAGCGGGAGGGGAGAATGAGCAGTTCTTC	CASSPRLAGGENEQFF
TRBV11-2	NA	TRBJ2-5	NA	TGTGCCAGCAGCTCTAAGTACCAAGAGACCCAGTACTTC	CASSSKYQETQYF
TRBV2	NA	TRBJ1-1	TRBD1	TGTGCCACCAGGACAGGGGGCTCCATGAACACTGAAGCTTTCTTT	CATRTGGSMNTEAFF
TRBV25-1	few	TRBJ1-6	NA	TGTGCCAGCACACAGGGTAACAATTCACCCCTCCACTTT	CASTQGNNSPLHF
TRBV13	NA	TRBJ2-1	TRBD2	TGTGCCAGCAGCTCACCGCGGGCTAGCGGGAGGAATGAGCAGTTCTTC	CASSSPRASGRNEQFF
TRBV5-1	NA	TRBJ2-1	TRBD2	TGCGCCAGCAGCTCTTCCGGACTAGCGGGAGCCAATGAGCAGTTCTTC	CASSSSGLAGANEQFF
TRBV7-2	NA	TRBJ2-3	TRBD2	TGTGCCAGCAGCTTACGTGCTATGGCTAGCGGGGGGCAAGATACGCAGTATTTT	CASSLRAMASGGQDTQYF
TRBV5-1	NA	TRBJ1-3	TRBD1	TGCGCCAGCAGCTTGGGGACAGGGGGAAACACCATATATTTT	CASSLGTGGNTIYF
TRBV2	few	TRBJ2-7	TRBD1	TGTGCCAGCTCTTGGGACAGCTCCTACGAGCAGTACTTC	CASSWDSSYEQYF
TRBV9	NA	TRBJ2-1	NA	TGTGCCAGCAGCGTAACAGCAGCCTACAATGAGCAGTTCTTC	CASSVTAAYNEQFF
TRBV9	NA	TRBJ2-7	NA	TGTGCCAGCAGCGTACGGCCGGGGGCCTACGAGCAGTACTTC	CASSVRPGAYEQYF
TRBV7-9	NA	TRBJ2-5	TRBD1	TGTTCCAGCAGCTCAACCGGGACAGTCCAAGAGACCCAGTACTTC	CSSSSTGTVQETQYF
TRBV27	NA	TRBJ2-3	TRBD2	TGTGCCAGCTCTTCAGGGACTAGCGCGACAGATACGCAGTATTTT	CASSSGTSATDTQYF